Following are 5 T cell receptor beta chains from one sample sequenced in a study of blood T cell repertoires in COVID-19. Produced via immunoSEQ multiplex PCR; TCRdb's table is partial and in-frame only. Of over 200,000 clones in the sample, approximately 80% were seen once. The sample taken for sequencing was peripheral blood. These receptors were taken from an elderly woman with COVID-19, enrolled during active disease.

The rearrangement links TRBV27 to TRBJ2-7; tentative D call: TRBD2 (6 bases). Germline values: CDR1 MNHEY, CDR2 SMNVEV (reference sequence). Trimming stripped 5 bases from V and 4 bases from J, with 15 bases between. The CDR3 totals 14 residues. The CDR3, as DNA: TGTGCCAGCAGTCCCCCCGCGGGAAGGTACGAGCAGTACTTC. Protein product: CASSPPAGRYEQYF.

The sample holds one count of this clone. V and J are TRBV5-1 and TRBJ1-2; 7 bases map to TRBD1. CDR3 length: 13 amino acids. From germline, CDR1 is SGHRS and CDR2 YFSETQ. Trimming at V came to 3 bases and at J to 8 bases, leaving 7 bases not matched to a gene. The DNA of the CDR3 is TGCGCCAGCAGCTCGACAGGGCCTTACGGCTACACCTTC. It specifies CASSSTGPYGYTF.

V and J are TRBV5-1 and TRBJ2-2, with 12 bases aligning to TRBD2. V was pared by 6 bases and J by 4 bases, with 1 base of the junction left unmatched. Germline values: CDR1 SGHRS, CDR2 YFSETQ. The CDR3 is 14 amino acids. CDR3 nucleotide sequence: TGCGCCAGCAAGGGACTAGCGGGCACCGGGGAGCTGTTTTTT. Protein sequence: CASKGLAGTGELFF.

This chain connects TRBV27 to TRBJ1-3; 7 nucleotides align to TRBD1. In germline, CDR1 is MNHEY, CDR2 SMNVEV (reference sequence). The V gene end was trimmed by 6 bases and the J gene end by 3 bases; junction bases not matched to a gene: 5. The CDR3 extends over 14 amino acids. This CDR3 reads CASSPGGLGNTIYF. CDR3 DNA: TGTGCCAGCAGCCCAGGGGGTCTTGGAAACACCATATATTTT.

J is TRBJ2-1 and V is TRBV30; TRBD1 matches 8 bases. J was trimmed by 7 bases and V by 4 bases; bases with no gene match: 15. Germline CDR1 is GTSNPN and CDR2 is SVGIG (reference sequence). This CDR3 has 16 amino acids. The CDR3 loop is CAWMVKQGELANEQFF. CDR3 bases: TGTGCCTGGATGGTGAAACAGGGGGAGTTAGCGAATGAGCAGTTCTTC.